The next 5 T cell receptor beta chains were all read from a single sample in a study of shared clonotypes between healthy human individuals. Measured with immunoSEQ multiplex PCR; TCRdb has only the in-frame clones, and not every one. The table shows about 470,000 clones, with roughly 80% occurring only once. Sequenced material: PBMCs. The receptors were sampled from a woman aged 40-49 years in good health. Some clones in this sample may be carry-over from other donors' samples.

This clone was detected only a few times. J is TRBJ1-1 and V is TRBV7-2, with 8 nucleotides matching TRBD1. With 5 bases clipped from V and 9 bases from J, the junction kept 5 bases outside the gene matches. The CDR3 is 12 amino acids. Germline V gene lookup returns CDR1 SGHTA and CDR2 FQGNSA. The CDR3 sequence is CASSPQGGKAFF. The CDR3 DNA follows: TGTGCCAGCAGCCCACAGGGGGGAAAAGCTTTCTTT.

The V call is TRBV5-1, the J call TRBJ2-1; D may be TRBD2 (7 bases). Germline V gene data show CDR1 as SGHRS and CDR2 as YFSETQ. The CDR3 extends over 17 amino acids. The germline V and J ends were trimmed by 4 bases and 4 bases, with 21 bases remaining between them. The CDR3 reads CASSPTVGGGGYNEQFF. CDR3 bases: TGCGCCAGCAGCCCAACGGTGGGAGGGGGAGGTTACAATGAGCAGTTCTTC.

V gene TRBV5-1 combines with J gene TRBJ2-3; D is perhaps TRBD2 (6 bases). The V end lost 3 bases, the J end lost 5 bases, and 16 bases lay between the germline ends. CDR3 size: 15 residues. The germline V gene encodes CDR1 SGHRS and CDR2 YFSETQ. This chain's CDR3 is CASSSQRAGGDTQYF. The CDR3 coding sequence is TGCGCCAGCAGCTCCCAGCGGGCTGGTGGAGATACGCAGTATTTT.

In its sample, this clone was seen many times. The chain links TRBV10-2 to TRBJ1-4, with D maybe TRBD1 (6 bases). This CDR3 spans 14 amino acids. Germline V gene data show CDR1 as WSHSY and CDR2 as SAAADI. V was pared by 6 bases and J by 7 bases, with 15 bases between. The CDR3 DNA reads as TGCGCCAGCAGCCCGGGGGGGGCGGGTGAAAAACTGTTTTTT. Its protein is CASSPGGAGEKLFF.

The J gene is TRBJ1-2, the V gene TRBV5-4, with 7 nucleotides matching TRBD1. Germline trimming cut 0 bases from V and 2 bases from J; bases unmatched to any gene: 4. Germline loops: CDR1 SGHNT, CDR2 YYREEE (reference sequence). This CDR3 has 15 amino acids. The CDR3 bases are TGTGCCAGCAGCTTGGATCCAGGGGGGAACTATGGCTACACCTTC. This sequence encodes CASSLDPGGNYGYTF.